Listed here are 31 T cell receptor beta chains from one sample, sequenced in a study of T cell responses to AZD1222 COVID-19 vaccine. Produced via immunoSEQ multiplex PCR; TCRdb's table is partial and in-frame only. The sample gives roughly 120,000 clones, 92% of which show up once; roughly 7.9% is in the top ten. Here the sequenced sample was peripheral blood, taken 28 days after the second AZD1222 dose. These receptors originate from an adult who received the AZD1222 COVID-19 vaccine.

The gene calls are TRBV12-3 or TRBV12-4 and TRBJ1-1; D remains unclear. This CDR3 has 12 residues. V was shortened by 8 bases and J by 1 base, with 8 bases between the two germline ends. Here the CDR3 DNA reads TGTGCCAGCCTCCTGACGAACACTGAAGCTTTCTTT. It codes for CASLLTNTEAFF.

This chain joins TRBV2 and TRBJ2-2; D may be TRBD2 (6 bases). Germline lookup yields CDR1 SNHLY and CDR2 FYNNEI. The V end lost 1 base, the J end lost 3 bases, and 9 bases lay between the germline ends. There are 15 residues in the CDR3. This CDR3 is CASSEVGLHTGELFF. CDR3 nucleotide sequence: TGTGCCAGCAGTGAAGTGGGACTTCACACCGGGGAGCTGTTTTTT.

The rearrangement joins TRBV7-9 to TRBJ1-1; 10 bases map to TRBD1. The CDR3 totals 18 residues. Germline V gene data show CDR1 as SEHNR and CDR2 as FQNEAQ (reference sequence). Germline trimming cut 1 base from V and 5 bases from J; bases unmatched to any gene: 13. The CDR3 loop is CASSLVLTGGALGTEAFF. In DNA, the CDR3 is TGTGCCAGCAGCTTAGTGCTGACAGGGGGCGCTTTGGGGACTGAAGCTTTCTTT.

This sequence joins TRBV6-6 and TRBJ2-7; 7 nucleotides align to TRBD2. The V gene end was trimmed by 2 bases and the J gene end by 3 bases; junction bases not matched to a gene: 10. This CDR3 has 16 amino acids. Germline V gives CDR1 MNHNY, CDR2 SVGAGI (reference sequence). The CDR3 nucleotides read TGTGCCAGCAGTTACCCCGGGCGGGAGTGGAACTACGAGCAGTACTTC. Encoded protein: CASSYPGREWNYEQYF.

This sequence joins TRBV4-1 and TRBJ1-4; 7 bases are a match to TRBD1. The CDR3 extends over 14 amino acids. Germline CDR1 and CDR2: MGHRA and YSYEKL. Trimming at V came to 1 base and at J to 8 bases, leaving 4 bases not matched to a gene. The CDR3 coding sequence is TGCGCCAGCAGCCAAGGACAGGGAGGGGAAAAACTGTTTTTT. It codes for CASSQGQGGEKLFF.

CDR3 residues: CASSPRTSGVGDTQYF. DNA of the CDR3: TGTGCCAGCAGCCCCAGGACTAGCGGGGTGGGAGATACGCAGTATTTT. The gene calls are TRBV7-2 and TRBJ2-3, with 12 positions matching TRBD2. J was trimmed by 5 bases and V by 5 bases; bases with no gene match: 8. Looked up from germline, CDR1 is SGHTA and CDR2 is FQGNSA. CDR3 size: 16 residues.

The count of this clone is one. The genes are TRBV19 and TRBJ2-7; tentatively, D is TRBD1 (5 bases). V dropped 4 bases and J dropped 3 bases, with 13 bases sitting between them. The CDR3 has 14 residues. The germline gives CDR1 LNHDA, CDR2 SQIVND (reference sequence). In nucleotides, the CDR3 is TGTGCCAGTAGTACCCCAGGGTACGGCTACGAGCAGTACTTC. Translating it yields CASSTPGYGYEQYF.

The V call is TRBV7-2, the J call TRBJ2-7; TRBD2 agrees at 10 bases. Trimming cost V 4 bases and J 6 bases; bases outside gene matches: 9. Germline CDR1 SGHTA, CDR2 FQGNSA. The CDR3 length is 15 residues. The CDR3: CASSSGSGRAVEQYF. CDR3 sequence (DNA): TGTGCCAGCAGCTCCGGAAGCGGGAGGGCCGTCGAGCAGTACTTC.

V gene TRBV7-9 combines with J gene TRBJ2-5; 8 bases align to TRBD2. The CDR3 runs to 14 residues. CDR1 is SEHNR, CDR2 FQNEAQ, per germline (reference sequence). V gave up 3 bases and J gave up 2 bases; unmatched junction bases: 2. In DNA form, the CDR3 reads TGTGCCAGCAGCTTCGCGGGGGGACAAGAGACCCAGTACTTC. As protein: CASSFAGGQETQYF.

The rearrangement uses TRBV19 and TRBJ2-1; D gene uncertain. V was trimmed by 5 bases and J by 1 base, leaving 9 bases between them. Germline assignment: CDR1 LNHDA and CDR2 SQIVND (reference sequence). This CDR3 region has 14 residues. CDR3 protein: CASSYQVSYNEQFF. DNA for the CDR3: TGTGCCAGTAGTTACCAGGTTTCCTACAATGAGCAGTTCTTC.

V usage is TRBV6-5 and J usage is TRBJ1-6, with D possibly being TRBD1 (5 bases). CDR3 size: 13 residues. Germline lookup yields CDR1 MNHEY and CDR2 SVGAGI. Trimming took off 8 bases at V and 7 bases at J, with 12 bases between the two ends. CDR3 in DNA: TGTGCCAGCTCCGTCTGGGGCAATTCACCCCTCCACTTT. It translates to CASSVWGNSPLHF.

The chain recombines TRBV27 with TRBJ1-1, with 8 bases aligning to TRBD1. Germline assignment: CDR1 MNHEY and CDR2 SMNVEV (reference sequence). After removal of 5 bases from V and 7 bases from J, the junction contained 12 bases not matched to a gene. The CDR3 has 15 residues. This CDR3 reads CASSRGQGWGHEAFF. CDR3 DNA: TGTGCCAGCAGTCGCGGACAGGGATGGGGACATGAAGCTTTCTTT.

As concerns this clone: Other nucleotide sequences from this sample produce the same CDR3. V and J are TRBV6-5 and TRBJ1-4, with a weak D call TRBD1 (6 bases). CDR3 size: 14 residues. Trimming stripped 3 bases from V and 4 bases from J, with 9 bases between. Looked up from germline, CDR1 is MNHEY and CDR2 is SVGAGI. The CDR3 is CASSYGGNNEKLFF. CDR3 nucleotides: TGTGCCAGCAGTTATGGGGGCAATAATGAAAAACTGTTTTTT.

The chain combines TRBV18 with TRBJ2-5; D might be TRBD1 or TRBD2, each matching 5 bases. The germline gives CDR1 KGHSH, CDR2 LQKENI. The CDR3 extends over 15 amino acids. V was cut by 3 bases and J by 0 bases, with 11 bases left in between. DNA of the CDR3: TGTGCCAGCTCACCCTTGTTGGGGGACCAAGAGACCCAGTACTTC. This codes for CASSPLLGDQETQYF.

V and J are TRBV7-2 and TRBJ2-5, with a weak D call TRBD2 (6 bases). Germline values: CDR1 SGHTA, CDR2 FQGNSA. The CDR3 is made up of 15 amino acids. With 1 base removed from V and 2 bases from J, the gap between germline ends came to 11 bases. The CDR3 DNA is TGTGCCAGCAGCTTAGGAGCGGGCATGCAAGAGACCCAGTACTTC. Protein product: CASSLGAGMQETQYF.

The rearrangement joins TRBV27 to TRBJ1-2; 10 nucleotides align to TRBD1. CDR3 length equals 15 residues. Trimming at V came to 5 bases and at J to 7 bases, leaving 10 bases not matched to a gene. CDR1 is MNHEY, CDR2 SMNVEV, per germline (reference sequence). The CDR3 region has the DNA TGTGCCAGCAGTCTCTCTCCGGACAGGGGGTTTGGCTACACCTTC. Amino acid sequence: CASSLSPDRGFGYTF.

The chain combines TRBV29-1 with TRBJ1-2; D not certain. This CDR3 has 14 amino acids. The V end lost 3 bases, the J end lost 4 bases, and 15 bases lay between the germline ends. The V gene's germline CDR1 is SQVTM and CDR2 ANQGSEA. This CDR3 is CSVEFFGSGYGYTF. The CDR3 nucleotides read TGCAGCGTTGAGTTCTTTGGGTCCGGCTATGGCTACACCTTC. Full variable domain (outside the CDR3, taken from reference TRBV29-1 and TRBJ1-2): SAVISQKPSRDICQRGTSLTIQCQVDSQVTMMFWYRQQPGQSLTLIATANQGSEATYESGFVIDKFPISRPNLTFSTLTVSNMSPEDSSIYLCSVEFFGSGYGYTFGSGTRLTVV.

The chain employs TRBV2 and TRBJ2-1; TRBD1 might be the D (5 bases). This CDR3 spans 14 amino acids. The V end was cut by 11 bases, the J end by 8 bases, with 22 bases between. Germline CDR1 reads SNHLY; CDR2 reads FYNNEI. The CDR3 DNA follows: TGTGCCTCTTTAAGGGGTAGCCAGTACGATGAGCAGTTCTTC. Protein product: CASLRGSQYDEQFF.

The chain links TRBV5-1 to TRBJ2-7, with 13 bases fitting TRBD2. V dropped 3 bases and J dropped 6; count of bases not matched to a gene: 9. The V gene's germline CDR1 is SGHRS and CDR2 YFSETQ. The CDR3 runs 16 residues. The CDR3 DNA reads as TGCGCCAGCAGCTCAACATGGACTAGCGGGAGCTCCGAGCAGTACTTC. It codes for CASSSTWTSGSSEQYF.

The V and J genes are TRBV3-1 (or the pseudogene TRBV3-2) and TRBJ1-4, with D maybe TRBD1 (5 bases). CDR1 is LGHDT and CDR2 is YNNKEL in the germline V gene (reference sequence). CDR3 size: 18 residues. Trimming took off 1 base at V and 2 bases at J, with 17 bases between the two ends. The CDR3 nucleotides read TGTGCCAGCAGCCAAGCGGGACTCGGGAGGGCTACTAATGAAAAACTGTTTTTT. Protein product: CASSQAGLGRATNEKLFF.

The chain's CDR3 is CASSLLSGPQETQYF. CDR3 in DNA: TGTGCCAGCAGCTTGCTCAGCGGGCCCCAAGAGACCCAGTACTTC. The chain couples TRBV7-9 to TRBJ2-5; a weak D match, TRBD2 (6 bases). Germline V gives CDR1 SEHNR, CDR2 FQNEAQ (reference sequence). The germline V and J ends were trimmed by 3 bases and 1 base, with 12 bases remaining between them. CDR3 length equals 15 residues.

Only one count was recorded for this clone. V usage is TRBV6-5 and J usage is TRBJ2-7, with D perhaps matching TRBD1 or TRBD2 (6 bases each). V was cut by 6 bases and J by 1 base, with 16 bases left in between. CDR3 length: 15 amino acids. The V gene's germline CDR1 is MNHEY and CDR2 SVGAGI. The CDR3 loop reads CASRRGRDTSYEQYF. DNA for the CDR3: TGTGCCAGCAGGCGGGGCCGGGACACTTCCTACGAGCAGTACTTC.

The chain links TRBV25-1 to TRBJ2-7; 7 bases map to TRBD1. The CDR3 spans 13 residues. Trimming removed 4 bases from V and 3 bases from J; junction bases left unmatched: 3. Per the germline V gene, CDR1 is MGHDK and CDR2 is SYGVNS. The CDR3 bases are TGTGCCAGCAGTGTAGGGGGCCGCTACGAGCAGTACTTC. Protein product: CASSVGGRYEQYF.

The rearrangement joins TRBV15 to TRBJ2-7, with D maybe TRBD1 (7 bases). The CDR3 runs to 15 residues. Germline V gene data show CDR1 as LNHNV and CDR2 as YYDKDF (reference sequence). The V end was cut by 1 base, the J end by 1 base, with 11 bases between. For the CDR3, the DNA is TGTGCCACCAGCAGAGTACCAGGGGGGTCCTACGAGCAGTACTTC. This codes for CATSRVPGGSYEQYF.

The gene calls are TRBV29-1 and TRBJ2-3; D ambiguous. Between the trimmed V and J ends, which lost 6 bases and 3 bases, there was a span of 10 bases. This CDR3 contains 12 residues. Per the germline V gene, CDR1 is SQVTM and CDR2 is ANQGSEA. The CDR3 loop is CSVVGITDTQYF. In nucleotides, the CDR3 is TGCAGCGTGGTGGGAATTACAGATACGCAGTATTTT.

CDR3 sequence reads: CASSHSPLTGEGKYEQYF. CDR3 in DNA: TGTGCCAGCTCACACTCGCCCTTAACAGGGGAGGGGAAGTACGAGCAGTACTTC. This chain joins TRBV18 and TRBJ2-7; D is perhaps TRBD1 or TRBD2 (7 bases each). The CDR3 spans 18 residues. In germline, CDR1 is KGHSH, CDR2 LQKENI. Trimming left V 4 bases short and J 4 bases short, with 26 bases between. The full variable domain, completed using reference TRBV18 and TRBJ2-7, is NAGVMQNPRHLVRRRGQEARLRCSPMKGHSHVYWYRQLPEEGLKFMVYLQKENIIDESGMPKERFSAEFPKEGPSILRIQQVVRGDSAAYFCASSHSPLTGEGKYEQYFGPGTRLTVT.

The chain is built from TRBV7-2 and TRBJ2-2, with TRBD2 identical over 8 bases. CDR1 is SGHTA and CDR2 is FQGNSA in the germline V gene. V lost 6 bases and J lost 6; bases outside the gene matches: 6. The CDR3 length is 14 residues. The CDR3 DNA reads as TGTGCCAGCAGGGTTAGCGGGAAGGCCGGGGAGCTGTTTTTT. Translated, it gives CASRVSGKAGELFF.

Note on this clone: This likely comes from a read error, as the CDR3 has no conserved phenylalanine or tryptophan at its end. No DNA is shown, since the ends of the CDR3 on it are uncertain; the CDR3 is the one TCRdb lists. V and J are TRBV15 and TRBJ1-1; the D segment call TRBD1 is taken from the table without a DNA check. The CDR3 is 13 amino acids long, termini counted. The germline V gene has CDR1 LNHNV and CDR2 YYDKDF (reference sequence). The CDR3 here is CATSSGLRTGVFV.

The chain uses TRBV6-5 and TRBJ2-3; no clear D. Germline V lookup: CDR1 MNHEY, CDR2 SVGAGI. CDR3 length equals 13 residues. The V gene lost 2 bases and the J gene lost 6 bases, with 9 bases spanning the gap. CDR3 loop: CASSYGLPDTQYF. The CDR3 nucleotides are TGTGCCAGCAGTTACGGCCTGCCCGATACGCAGTATTTT.

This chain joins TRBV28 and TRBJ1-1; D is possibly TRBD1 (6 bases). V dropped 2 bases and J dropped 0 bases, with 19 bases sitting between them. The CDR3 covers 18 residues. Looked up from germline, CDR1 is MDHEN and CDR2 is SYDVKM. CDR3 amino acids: CASSLPSDRNNMNTEAFF. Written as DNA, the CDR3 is TGTGCCAGCAGTTTACCCTCCGACAGGAATAACATGAACACTGAAGCTTTCTTT.

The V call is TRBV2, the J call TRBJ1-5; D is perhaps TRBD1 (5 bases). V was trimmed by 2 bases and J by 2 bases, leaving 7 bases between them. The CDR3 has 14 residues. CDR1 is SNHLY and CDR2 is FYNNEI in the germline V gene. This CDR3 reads CASSELGGNQPQHF. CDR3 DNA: TGTGCCAGCAGTGAATTAGGGGGCAATCAGCCCCAGCATTTT.